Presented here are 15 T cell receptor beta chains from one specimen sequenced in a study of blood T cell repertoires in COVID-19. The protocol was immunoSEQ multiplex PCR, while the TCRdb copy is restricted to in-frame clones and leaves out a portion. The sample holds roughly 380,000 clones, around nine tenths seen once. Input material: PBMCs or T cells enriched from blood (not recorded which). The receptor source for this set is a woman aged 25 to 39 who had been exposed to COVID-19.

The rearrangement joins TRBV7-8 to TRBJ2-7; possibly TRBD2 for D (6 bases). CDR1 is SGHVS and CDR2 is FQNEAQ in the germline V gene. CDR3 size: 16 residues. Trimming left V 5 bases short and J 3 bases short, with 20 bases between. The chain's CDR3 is CASSPPLRLGGYEQYF. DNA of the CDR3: TGTGCCAGCAGCCCCCCCCTGAGACTAGGAGGCTACGAGCAGTACTTC.

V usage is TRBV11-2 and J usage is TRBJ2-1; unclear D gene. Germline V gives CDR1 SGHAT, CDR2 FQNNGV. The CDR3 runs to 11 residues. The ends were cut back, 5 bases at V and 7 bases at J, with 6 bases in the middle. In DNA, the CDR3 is TGTGCCAGCAGCCGAGGTAATGAGCAGTTCTTC. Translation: CASSRGNEQFF.

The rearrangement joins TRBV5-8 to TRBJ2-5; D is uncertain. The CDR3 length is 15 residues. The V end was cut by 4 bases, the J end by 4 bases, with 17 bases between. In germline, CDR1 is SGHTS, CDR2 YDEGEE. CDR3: CASSIRFEAVETQYF. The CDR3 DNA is TGTGCCAGCAGCATACGTTTCGAGGCGGTAGAGACCCAGTACTTC.

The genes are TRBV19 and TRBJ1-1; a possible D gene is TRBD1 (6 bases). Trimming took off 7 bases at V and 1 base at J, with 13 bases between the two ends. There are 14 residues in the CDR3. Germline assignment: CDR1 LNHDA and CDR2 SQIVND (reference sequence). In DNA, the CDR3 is TGTGCCAGTATCAGGGGAACAGGGAACACTGAAGCTTTCTTT. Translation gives CASIRGTGNTEAFF. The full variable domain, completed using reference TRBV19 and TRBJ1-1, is DGGITQSPKYLFRKEGQNVTLSCEQNLNHDAMYWYRQDPGQGLRLIYYSQIVNDFQKGDIAEGYSVSREKKESFPLTVTSAQKNPTAFYLCASIRGTGNTEAFFGQGTRLTVV.

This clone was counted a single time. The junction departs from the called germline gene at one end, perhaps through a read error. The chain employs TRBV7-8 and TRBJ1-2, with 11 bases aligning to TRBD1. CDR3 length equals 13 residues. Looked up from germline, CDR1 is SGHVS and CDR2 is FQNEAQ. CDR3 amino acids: CYGPGTGGYGYTF. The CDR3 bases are TGCTACGGACCCGGGACAGGGGGATATGGCTACACCTTC.

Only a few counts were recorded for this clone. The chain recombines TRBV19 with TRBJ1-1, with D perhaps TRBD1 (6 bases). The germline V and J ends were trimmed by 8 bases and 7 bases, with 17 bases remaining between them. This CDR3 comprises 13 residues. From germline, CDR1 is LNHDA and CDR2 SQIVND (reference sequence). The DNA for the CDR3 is TGTGCCAGTGCCCCCCGGGGGGCCCGTGAAGCTTTCTTT. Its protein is CASAPRGAREAFF. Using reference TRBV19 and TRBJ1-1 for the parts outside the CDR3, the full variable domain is DGGITQSPKYLFRKEGQNVTLSCEQNLNHDAMYWYRQDPGQGLRLIYYSQIVNDFQKGDIAEGYSVSREKKESFPLTVTSAQKNPTAFYLCASAPRGAREAFFGQGTRLTVV.

CDR3 bases: TGTGCCAGCAGTGGCGGGGGGAGCCAAGAGACCCAGTACTTC. It translates to CASSGGGSQETQYF. The V and J genes are TRBV2 and TRBJ2-5; 8 nucleotides agree with TRBD2. J lost 1 base, V lost 4 bases, and 2 bases had no gene match. Germline V CDR1 and CDR2: SNHLY, FYNNEI. The CDR3 length is 14 residues.

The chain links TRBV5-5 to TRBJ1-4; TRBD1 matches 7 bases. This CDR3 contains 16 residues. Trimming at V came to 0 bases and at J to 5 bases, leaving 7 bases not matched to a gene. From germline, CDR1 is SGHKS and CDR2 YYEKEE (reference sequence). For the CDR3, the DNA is TGTGCCAGCAGCTTGGCCCCGACAGGGAGCAATGAAAAACTGTTTTTT. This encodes CASSLAPTGSNEKLFF. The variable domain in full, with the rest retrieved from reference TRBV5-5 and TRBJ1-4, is DAGVTQSPTHLIKTRGQQVTLRCSPISGHKSVSWYQQVLGQGPQFIFQYYEKEERGRGNFPDRFSARQFPNYSSELNVNALLLGDSALYLCASSLAPTGSNEKLFFGSGTQLSVL.

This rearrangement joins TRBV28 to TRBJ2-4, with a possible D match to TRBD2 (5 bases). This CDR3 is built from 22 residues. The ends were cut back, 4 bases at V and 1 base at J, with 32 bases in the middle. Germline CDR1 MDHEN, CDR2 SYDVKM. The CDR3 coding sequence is TGTGCCAGCAGTTATTCCCCTTCAGCGGTATTCGTTCGAAGCGGTGCCAAAAACATTCAGTACTTC. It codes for CASSYSPSAVFVRSGAKNIQYF.

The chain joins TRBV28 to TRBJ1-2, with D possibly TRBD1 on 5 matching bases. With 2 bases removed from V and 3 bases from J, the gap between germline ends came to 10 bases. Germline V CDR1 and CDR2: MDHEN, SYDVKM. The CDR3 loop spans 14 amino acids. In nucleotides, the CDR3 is TGTGCCAGCAGTTTAGTTGACAGTTACTATGGCTACACCTTC. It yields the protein CASSLVDSYYGYTF.

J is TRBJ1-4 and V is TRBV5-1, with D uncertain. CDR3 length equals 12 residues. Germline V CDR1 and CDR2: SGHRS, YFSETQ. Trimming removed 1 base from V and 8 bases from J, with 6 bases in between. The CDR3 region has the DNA TGCGCCAGCAGCTTGCGGGGAGAAAAACTGTTTTTT. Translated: CASSLRGEKLFF.

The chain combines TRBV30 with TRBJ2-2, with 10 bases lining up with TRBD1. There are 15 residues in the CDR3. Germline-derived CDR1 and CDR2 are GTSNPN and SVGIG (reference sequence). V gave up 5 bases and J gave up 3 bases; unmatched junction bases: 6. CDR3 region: CAWALGQGHTGELFF. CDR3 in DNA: TGTGCCTGGGCCCTGGGACAGGGGCACACCGGGGAGCTGTTTTTT.

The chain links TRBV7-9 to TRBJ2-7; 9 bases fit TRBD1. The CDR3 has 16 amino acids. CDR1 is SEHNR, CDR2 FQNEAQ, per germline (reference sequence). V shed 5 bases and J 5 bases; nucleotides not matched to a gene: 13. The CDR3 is CASSQFAGTGFNEQYF. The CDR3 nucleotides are TGTGCCAGCAGCCAATTCGCCGGGACAGGGTTCAACGAGCAGTACTTC.

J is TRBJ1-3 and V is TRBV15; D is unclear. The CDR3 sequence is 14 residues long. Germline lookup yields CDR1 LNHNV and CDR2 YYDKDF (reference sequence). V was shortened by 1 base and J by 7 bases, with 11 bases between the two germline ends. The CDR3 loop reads CATSRVGSPNTIYF. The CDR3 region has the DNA TGTGCCACCAGCAGAGTTGGCAGTCCGAACACCATATATTTT.

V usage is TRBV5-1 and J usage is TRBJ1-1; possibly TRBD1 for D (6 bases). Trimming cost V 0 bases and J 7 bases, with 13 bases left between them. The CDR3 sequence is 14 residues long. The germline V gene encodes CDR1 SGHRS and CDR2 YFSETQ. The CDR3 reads CASSLVQGPSEAFF. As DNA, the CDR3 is TGCGCCAGCAGCTTGGTTCAGGGGCCCAGTGAAGCTTTCTTT.